The entry below describes one TCR beta chain. Authors' analysis steps: Researchers report that nucleated cell counts were estimated from reference gene primer amplification. Sequenced by immunoSEQ multiplex PCR; TCRdb stores in-frame clones only, minus some. Clone size and the V and J calls come from that table; the DNA yielded D and trimming. This table has around 250,000 clones, approximately 90% appearing once. This entry is derived from a study of blood T cell repertoires in COVID-19. Background on the study: Sources were T cells, B-cell-depleted T cells, or PBMCs; the material itself was cDNA or gDNA.

Participant ages covered roughly 18 to 89 years across 24 US areas. V lost 7 bases, J lost 5 bases, and 10 bases stayed unmatched. The CDR3 consists of 15 residues. CDR1 and CDR2 from the germline V gene are MNHEY and SVGAGI. The source material was PBMCs or T cells enriched from blood (not recorded which). The TCR sequence derives from a man in his forties who had been exposed to COVID-19. V usage is TRBV6-5 and J usage is TRBJ2-5; 10 nucleotides align to TRBD1. CDR3 DNA sequence: TGTGCCAGCATACCTCCGGGACAGGGGAGGGAGACCCAGTACTTC. This encodes CASIPPGQGRETQYF.